This T cell receptor beta chain was identified in a study of T-cell reconstitution after alpha-beta-depleted transplantation in children. General study results and limits: The origin of high day-60 TCRbeta diversity in some patients lay in surviving recipient T cells and thymic progenitors. At around two months after transplant, the alpha-beta T cells were reportedly derived from several hundred expanded clones that came from non-depleted graft cells.

With 1 base removed from V and 3 bases from J, the gap between germline ends came to 9 bases. Germline V gene lookup returns CDR1 SQVTM and CDR2 ANQGSEA. The length of the CDR3 is 13 residues. In its sample, this clonotype was seen a few times. Its antigen is not known. A TCRbeta library incorporating unique molecular identifiers was prepared. TCRdb reprocessed the PCR reads with MiXCR, giving one entry per CDR3 protein. Of about 600,000 distinct CDR3 sequences listed, 10% to 15% were seen once; the top ten hold 2.2%. The source is a male patient younger than 18 who had a stem cell transplant for acute myeloid leukemia, so the T cells may come from the graft donor. The chain recombines TRBV29-1 with TRBJ1-2, with unresolved D. Here the sequenced sample was PBMCs, mostly from graft donor cells, taken 360 days after TCRalphabeta/CD19-depleted stem cell transplant. CDR3 loop: CSVEGRPYYGYTF. CDR3 sequence (DNA): TGCAGCGTTGAAGGACGGCCGTACTATGGCTACACCTTC. The variable domain in full, with the rest retrieved from reference TRBV29-1 and TRBJ1-2, is SAVISQKPSRDICQRGTSLTIQCQVDSQVTMMFWYRQQPGQSLTLIATANQGSEATYESGFVIDKFPISRPNLTFSTLTVSNMSPEDSSIYLCSVEGRPYYGYTFGSGTRLTVV.